Each of the 2 T cell receptor beta chains below was sequenced from the same sample in a study of Ad26.COV2.S vaccination and SARS-CoV-2 variants. The treatment here: around 19 received Ad26.COV2.S at low or high dose, single or two shots; a few received placebo; per-sample allocation not given. Sampling was performed 63 days after the first vaccine or placebo injection. Data came from immunoSEQ multiplex PCR; TCRdb stores just in-frame clones and leaves some out. The sample holds hundreds of thousands of clones, 80% to 90% seen once. The source was peripheral blood, collected in a trial of Ad26.COV2.S vaccine versus placebo. Receptors originate from a person between 18 and 59 years old who received the Ad26.COV2.S COVID-19 vaccine or a placebo.

This clone was detected only a few times. This chain links TRBV29-1 with TRBJ2-7; D is uncertain. Trimming took off 2 bases at V and 8 bases at J, with 10 bases between the two ends. The CDR3 spans 11 residues. Germline loops: CDR1 SQVTM, CDR2 ANQGSEA. CDR3 DNA: TGCAGCGTTGAATTGTGGGTTAAGCAGTACTTC. Amino acids: CSVELWVKQYF.

The gene calls are TRBV27 and TRBJ2-3; D remains ambiguous. V dropped 1 base and J dropped 3 bases, with 17 bases sitting between them. The germline gives CDR1 MNHEY, CDR2 SMNVEV (reference sequence). CDR3 size: 17 residues. The CDR3 DNA reads TGTGCCAGCAGTTTATTCTTGTTGGGCGGCCCGACAGATACGCAGTATTTT. This translates into CASSLFLLGGPTDTQYF.